A selection of T cell receptor beta chains follows, all from one sample in a study of T-cell memory formation after mild COVID-19. MiXCR, run by TCRdb on the 5' RACE reads, gives a single entry per CDR3 protein. This sample has just over 150,000 distinct CDR3 sequences, with roughly 31% found just once. Sequenced sample: PBMCs or a T cell subset sorted from them (not recorded which). The receptor source for this set is an adult woman who had mild COVID-19 (a few samples of this study predate the infection). Cell type and time point are not known. CDR3s include the opening cysteine and the closing phenylalanine or tryptophan. The order of the fields is D gene, V gene, J gene, clone size, CDR3 DNA, CDR3 protein. A D gene is named only where the DNA matches it firmly. Clone size is shown for a subset of rows, as once, few, many or a class of expanded clone.

D: -
V: TRBV6-5
J: TRBJ2-3
size: -
DNA: TGTGCCAGCAGTTACTCGACTACGGGAGATACGCAGTATTTT
CDR3: CASSYSTTGDTQYF

D: TRBD2
V: TRBV3-1
J: TRBJ2-3
size: -
DNA: TGTGCCAGCAGTACCAGATGGACTAGCGGGGGGGAGAGCACAGATACGCAGTATTTT
CDR3: CASSTRWTSGGESTDTQYF

D: -
V: TRBV6-1
J: TRBJ1-5
size: -
DNA: TGTGCCAGCAGAGACAGTGCCGCCGTTCAGCCCCAGCATTTT
CDR3: CASRDSAAVQPQHF

D: -
V: TRBV6-2/TRBV6-3
J: TRBJ2-7
size: -
DNA: TGTGCCAGCAGGAAAACAGCCAGCTCCTACGAGCAGTACTTC
CDR3: CASRKTASSYEQYF

D: TRBD2
V: TRBV7-2
J: TRBJ2-2
size: few
DNA: TGTGCCAGCAGCTTAGCGACTAGCGGATTCACCGGGGAGCTGTTTTTT
CDR3: CASSLATSGFTGELFF

D: -
V: TRBV6-6
J: TRBJ2-7
size: -
DNA: TGTGCCAGCAGTAGGGATTTGAAGCAGTACTTC
CDR3: CASSRDLKQYF

D: TRBD1
V: TRBV11-2
J: TRBJ1-6
size: few
DNA: TGTGCCATCCCGTCGGGACAGGGTGGTTCACCCCTCCACTTT
CDR3: CAIPSGQGGSPLHF

D: -
V: TRBV11-2
J: TRBJ2-3
size: -
DNA: TGTGCCAGCAGCTTAGTAAGCCAGGGCACAGATACGCAGTATTTT
CDR3: CASSLVSQGTDTQYF

D: TRBD2
V: TRBV5-1
J: TRBJ2-7
size: -
DNA: TGCGCCAGCAGCTTGGCCATGACTAGCGGGATCTACGAGCAGTACTTC
CDR3: CASSLAMTSGIYEQYF

D: TRBD1
V: TRBV5-1
J: TRBJ2-5
size: few
DNA: TGCGCCAGCAGCCCCGGTACAGGGGGTCAAGAGACCCAGTACTTC
CDR3: CASSPGTGGQETQYF

D: TRBD2
V: TRBV7-2
J: TRBJ2-3
size: -
DNA: TGTGCCAGCAGCCCCACGTTGCGGGAGGGCACAGATACGCAGTATTTT
CDR3: CASSPTLREGTDTQYF

D: TRBD2
V: TRBV12-3/TRBV12-4
J: TRBJ2-1
size: few
DNA: TGTGCCAGCAGCCCGGGACTAGCGGGAAGTGGCTCCTACAATGAGCAGTTCTTC
CDR3: CASSPGLAGSGSYNEQFF

D: TRBD2
V: TRBV7-2
J: TRBJ2-7
size: -
DNA: TGTGCCAGCAGCTCAAGGACTAGCGGGGGGTCCGGGAAATCCTACGAGCAGTACTTC
CDR3: CASSSRTSGGSGKSYEQYF

D: TRBD2
V: TRBV11-3
J: TRBJ2-7
size: -
DNA: TGTGCCAGCAGCCTCGGCAGTAGCGGGGCCCTCGAGCAGTACTTC
CDR3: CASSLGSSGALEQYF

D: -
V: TRBV12-3/TRBV12-4
J: TRBJ1-1
size: -
DNA: TGTGCCAGCAGCGTTGTGGGCGGGGGCACTGAAGCTTTCTTT
CDR3: CASSVVGGGTEAFF

D: TRBD2
V: TRBV3-1
J: TRBJ2-7
size: -
DNA: TGTGCCAGCAGCCAAGCCCGCCAACTAGCGGGAGACCACGAGCAGTACTTC
CDR3: CASSQARQLAGDHEQYF

D: -
V: TRBV6-1
J: TRBJ2-1
size: -
DNA: TGTGCCAGCAGCAAGACAGAATCAAATGAGCAGTTCTTC
CDR3: CASSKTESNEQFF

D: TRBD2
V: TRBV24-1
J: TRBJ2-3
size: few
DNA: TGTGCCACCAGTGAGTATAAACTACAGACTAGCGGAGTCACAGATACGCAGTATTTT
CDR3: CATSEYKLQTSGVTDTQYF

D: -
V: TRBV6-5
J: TRBJ1-3
size: -
DNA: TGTGCCAGCAGTTTCGACAGGAACTCTGGAAACACCATATATTTT
CDR3: CASSFDRNSGNTIYF

D: -
V: TRBV7-2
J: TRBJ2-2
size: few
DNA: TGTGCCAGCAGTCCGAGGTGGGACATGAACACCGGGGAGCTGTTTTTT
CDR3: CASSPRWDMNTGELFF

D: -
V: TRBV20-1
J: TRBJ2-3
size: -
DNA: TGCAGTGCTCGGACAGAGACAGATACGCAGTATTTT
CDR3: CSARTETDTQYF

D: TRBD1
V: TRBV5-1
J: TRBJ2-7
size: -
DNA: TGCGCCAGCAGCTTGGCACCGGGACAGGCTAAATACGAGCAGTACTTC
CDR3: CASSLAPGQAKYEQYF

D: -
V: TRBV7-2
J: TRBJ1-4
size: -
DNA: TGTGCCAGCAGCCGTATGAGAACAACTAATGAAAAACTGTTTTTT
CDR3: CASSRMRTTNEKLFF

D: -
V: TRBV11-2
J: TRBJ2-7
size: few
DNA: TGTGCCAGCAGTCGAGACAGAAACTACGAGCAGTACTTC
CDR3: CASSRDRNYEQYF

D: TRBD2
V: TRBV7-2
J: TRBJ2-3
size: -
DNA: TGTGCCAGCAGCTTTAGACCTCTAGCGGTTGGACCCACAGATACGCAGTATTTT
CDR3: CASSFRPLAVGPTDTQYF

D: -
V: TRBV28
J: TRBJ2-3
size: few
DNA: TGTGCCAGCAGGCCGGGACATAGCACAGATACGCAGTATTTT
CDR3: CASRPGHSTDTQYF

D: -
V: TRBV10-3
J: TRBJ2-7
size: few
DNA: TGTGCCATCATAAGACCGGACCTGGACGAGCAGTACTTC
CDR3: CAIIRPDLDEQYF

D: -
V: TRBV4-1
J: TRBJ2-6
size: few
DNA: TGCGCCAGCAGTCGACAGGGAGGAGGCTCTGGGGCCAACGTCCTGACTTTC
CDR3: CASSRQGGGSGANVLTF

D: TRBD1
V: TRBV27
J: TRBJ1-5
size: -
DNA: TGTGCCAGCAGTGCCGGGACAGGGGGGAATCAGCCCCAGCATTTT
CDR3: CASSAGTGGNQPQHF

D: TRBD1
V: TRBV12-3/TRBV12-4
J: TRBJ2-2
size: few
DNA: TGTGCCAGCAGTTCGGACAGGGGGCGCAACACCGGGGAGCTGTTTTTT
CDR3: CASSSDRGRNTGELFF